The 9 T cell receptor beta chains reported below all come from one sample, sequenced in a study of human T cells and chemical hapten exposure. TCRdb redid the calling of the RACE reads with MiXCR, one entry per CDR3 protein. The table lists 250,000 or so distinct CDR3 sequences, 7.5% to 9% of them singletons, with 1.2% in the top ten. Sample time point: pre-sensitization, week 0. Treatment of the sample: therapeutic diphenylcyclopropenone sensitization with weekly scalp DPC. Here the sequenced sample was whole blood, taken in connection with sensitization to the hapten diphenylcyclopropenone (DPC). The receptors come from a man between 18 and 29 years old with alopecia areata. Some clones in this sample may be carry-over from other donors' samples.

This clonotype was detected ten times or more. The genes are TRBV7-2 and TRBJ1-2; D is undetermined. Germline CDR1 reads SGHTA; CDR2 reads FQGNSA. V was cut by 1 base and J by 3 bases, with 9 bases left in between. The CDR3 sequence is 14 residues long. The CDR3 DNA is TGTGCCAGCAGCTTAGGAGGACGGGACTATGGCTACACCTTC. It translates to CASSLGGRDYGYTF.

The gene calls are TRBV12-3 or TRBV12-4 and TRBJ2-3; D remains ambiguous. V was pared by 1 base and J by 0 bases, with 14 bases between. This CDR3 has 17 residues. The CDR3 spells CASSLVGPLTSTDTQYF. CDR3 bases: TGTGCCAGCAGTTTAGTGGGCCCGTTGACTAGCACAGATACGCAGTATTTT.

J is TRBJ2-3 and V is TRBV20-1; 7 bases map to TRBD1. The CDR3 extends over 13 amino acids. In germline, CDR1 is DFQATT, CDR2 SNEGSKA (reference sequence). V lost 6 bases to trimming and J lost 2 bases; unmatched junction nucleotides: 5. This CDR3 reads CSAWDSYTDTQYF. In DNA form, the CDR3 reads TGCAGTGCCTGGGACAGCTACACAGATACGCAGTATTTT.

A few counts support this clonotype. CDR3 sequence: CASSVQGVGTGELFF. CDR3 coding DNA: TGTGCCAGCAGTGTTCAGGGAGTGGGAACCGGGGAGCTGTTTTTT. The chain recombines TRBV2 with TRBJ2-2; D may match TRBD1 or TRBD2 (5 bases each). CDR1 SNHLY and CDR2 FYNNEI come from the germline V gene. The CDR3 runs 15 residues. V lost 4 bases, J lost 5 bases, and 14 bases lay in between.

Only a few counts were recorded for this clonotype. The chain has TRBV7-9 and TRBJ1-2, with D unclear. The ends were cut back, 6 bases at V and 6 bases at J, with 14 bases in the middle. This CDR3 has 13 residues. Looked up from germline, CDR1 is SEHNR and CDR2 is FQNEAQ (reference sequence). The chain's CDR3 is CASSFQSGDGYTF. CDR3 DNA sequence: TGTGCCAGCAGTTTTCAGTCAGGCGATGGCTACACCTTC.

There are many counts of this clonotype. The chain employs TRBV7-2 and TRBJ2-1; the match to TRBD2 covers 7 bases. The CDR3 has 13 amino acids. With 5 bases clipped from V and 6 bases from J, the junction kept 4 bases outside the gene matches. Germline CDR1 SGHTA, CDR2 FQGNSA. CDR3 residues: CASSPGRANEQFF. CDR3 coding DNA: TGTGCCAGCAGCCCAGGGAGGGCCAATGAGCAGTTCTTC.

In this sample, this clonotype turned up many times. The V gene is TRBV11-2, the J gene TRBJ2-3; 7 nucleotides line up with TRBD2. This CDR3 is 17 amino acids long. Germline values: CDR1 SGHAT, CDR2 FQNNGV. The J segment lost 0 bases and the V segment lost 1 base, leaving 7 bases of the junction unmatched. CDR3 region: CASSLGGGVFSTDTQYF. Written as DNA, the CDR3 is TGTGCCAGCAGCTTAGGCGGGGGAGTTTTTAGCACAGATACGCAGTATTTT.

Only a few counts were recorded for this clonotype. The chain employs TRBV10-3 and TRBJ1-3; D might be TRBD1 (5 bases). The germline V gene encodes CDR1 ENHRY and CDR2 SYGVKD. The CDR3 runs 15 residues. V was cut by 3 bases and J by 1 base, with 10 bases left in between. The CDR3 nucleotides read TGTGCCATCAGTGATACAGGAAAGTCTGGAAACACCATATATTTT. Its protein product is CAISDTGKSGNTIYF.

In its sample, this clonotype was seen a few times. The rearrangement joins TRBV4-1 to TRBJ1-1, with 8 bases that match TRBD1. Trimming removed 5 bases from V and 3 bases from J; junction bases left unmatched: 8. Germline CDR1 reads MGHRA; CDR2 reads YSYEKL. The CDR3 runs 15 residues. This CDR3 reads CASSSRTGIDTEAFF. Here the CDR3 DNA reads TGCGCCAGCAGCTCGAGGACAGGGATCGACACTGAAGCTTTCTTT.